This T cell receptor (beta chain) derives from a study of T cell repertoires in cytomegalovirus infection. Across the study: Recently identified HLA-C-restricted CMV epitopes were among the peptides used. Matching HLA type and CMV infection were both indicated by public TCR beta signatures.

For this clonotype: Its antigen is unknown.

In TCRdb, the reads were re-called with MiXCR into one record per CDR3 protein. The profile shows roughly 800,000 distinct CDR3 sequences, about 29% of them singletons. Trimming removed 2 bases at V and 6 bases at J, with 14 bases between. Germline CDR1 reads SGHVS; CDR2 reads FQNEAQ. The CDR3 covers 15 residues. General observations from the study: Carriage of CMV together with the relevant HLA was identifiable through cumulative public TCR beta family frequency.

The V and J genes are TRBV7-8 and TRBJ1-5; D not certain. This TCR derives from a human donor in good health (CMV status not recorded). Some clones in this sample may be carry-over from other donors' samples. The source was cultured CD8+ T cells from PBMCs, collected from culture after CMV antigen stimulation. The CDR3 sequence is CASSLSGSWSQPQHF. The CDR3 DNA reads TGTGCCAGCAGCTTATCGGGCAGTTGGTCTCAGCCCCAGCATTTT.